This T cell receptor (beta chain) was profiled in a study of cytomegalovirus exposure and HLA in healthy donors. Germline assignment: CDR1 SGHNT and CDR2 YENEEA. This CDR3 comprises 16 residues. V trimming: 1 base; J trimming: 2 bases; junction bases outside the gene matches: 4. Concerning this clone: Other DNA sequences within the sample encode an identical CDR3.

Primers: 60 Vbeta forward and 13 Jbeta reverse. As originally analysed: An analysis performed later counted about 80 million unique TCR beta chains (roughly 11 million of them shared). The assay was immunoSEQ multiplex PCR, and TCRdb's table has in-frame clones only and misses some. That table furnishes V, J and clone size, whereas the DNA furnished D and trimming. The clone table shows approximately 120,000 clones, with the ten largest holding under 2.5%. This TCR was recovered from a man in his forties in good health and CMV-seronegative. The sequencing sample was made of PBMCs. The genes are TRBV11-3 and TRBJ2-3; 9 positions match TRBD2. The CDR3 DNA reads as TGTGCCAGCAGCTTAGGAACTAGCGGGTACACAGATACGCAGTATTTT. Protein: CASSLGTSGYTDTQYF. Filled out from reference TRBV11-3 and TRBJ2-3, the complete variable domain reads EAGVVQSPRYKIIEKKQPVAFWCNPISGHNTLYWYLQNLGQGPELLIRYENEEAVDDSQLPKDRFSAERLKGVDSTLKIQPAELGDSAVYLCASSLGTSGYTDTQYFGPGTRLTVL.